The T cell receptor (beta chain) under discussion was sequenced for a study of regulatory T cells in long-lasting Graves disease (dated by TCRdb to about 2021). The study in broad terms: Newly diagnosed Graves' disease patients had taken antithyroid drugs for less than 3 months. This study used TCR sequencing and RNA sequencing of peripheral blood to compare persistent Graves' disease patients against newly diagnosed Graves' disease patients. TCR sequencing covered some 13 persistent and around 20 newly diagnosed Graves' disease patients, 33 samples in total. The study took place in China and was registered as a clinical trial.

The library relied on multiplex PCR. For sequencing, an Illumina HiSeq 4000 was employed. iRepertoire HTBI primers and Arm-PCR amplification of CDR3 regions were used to construct TCR beta libraries. PCR products were gel purified before sequencing. The paper's processing steps were these. A total of 62 TRBV and some 15 TRBJ segments were identified across samples and were used for gene usage analysis of CDR3 amino acid clonotypes. Filtered high-quality paired reads were merged into contigs using COPE and FqMerger. BLAST was used to align contigs to IMGT TRBV, TRBD and TRBJ reference genes, and CDR3 was defined according to IMGT. Clonotypes above 0.1% frequency were classified as highly expanded clones. Shannon entropy served as the measure of repertoire diversity, while the Gini coefficient captured V-J evenness. A clonotype was considered public if more than one individual shared it. TCRdb trimmed the raw reads at Q25, called clones with MiXCR and kept productive beta chains. Rows with a matching CDR3 protein are joined into one entry that keeps the most common DNA and genes. The V and J calls were determined by TCRdb, not by the authors. Here the sample has about 540,000 distinct CDR3 sequences; roughly 14% occur a single time. In total, the top ten clones hold more than 8.5% of the sample.

Beyond this particular receptor, the publication reports: The authors acknowledged the small sample size as a limitation that may reduce accuracy. TRBV28, TRBJ1-2 and TRBJ2-5 were preferentially used in persistent disease, while TRBV20-1 and TRBJ2-1 were favored in newly diagnosed disease. Only peripheral blood was studied, because thyroid tissue, the primary lesion, was inaccessible. Persistent patients shared more public clonotypes among themselves (2,741) than newly diagnosed patients did (roughly 910). Compared with newly diagnosed patients, patients with persistent Graves' disease had lower TCR Shannon entropy and fewer highly expanded clones, which suggests clonal expansion. Only the TCR beta chain was sequenced and analyzed.

What the time point label conveys for this sample: newly diagnosed GD, antithyroid drugs for less than 3 months. RNA was extracted from PBMCs in TRIzol for both TCR sequencing and RNA sequencing. The diagnosis of Graves' disease was made according to American Thyroid Association guidelines. Patients were recruited from an endocrinology department in Xi'an, China. Each patient gave approximately 8.8 milliliters of peripheral blood, collected in an EDTA anticoagulant tube. Ficoll Paque Plus density gradient separation was used to isolate PBMCs, and no further T cell sorting was done. An Agilent 2100 Bioanalyzer and agarose gel were used to check RNA quality, and a NanoDrop 2000 was used to measure RNA concentration. Inclusive of the bounding cysteine and phenylalanine, the CDR3 is 13 residues long. Only CDR3 DNA remains: 39 bases, in frame from the first base. V gives up 4 bases and J gives up 8 bases, and the segment between their germline ends measures 13 bases. Reading the germline V gene gives CDR1 SGHDT and CDR2 YYEEEE.

This clonotype came up many times. This clone's antigen is unknown. No much larger clone is present one base from it, and per-base qualities are unavailable. These data were also reused for a study on T cells in Graves' hyperthyroidism and ophthalmopathy. The second study's authors report: Stable Graves' hyperthyroidism was defined as no progression to ophthalmopathy during 18 months of follow-up. Hyperthyroidism patients were aged 18 to 65 years and newly diagnosed, with disease duration of less than 2 months. Exclusion was applied to patients with uncontrolled infections, other autoimmune diseases, pregnancy or lactation. Diagnoses were established on the basis of clinical symptoms, serum thyroxine and TRAb, thyroid ultrasound, and orbital computed tomography. The TCR CDR3 was subjected to a first round of RT-PCR using the HTBI primer set and the Qiagen OneStep RT-PCR kit. Most expanded thyroid clonotypes (frequency above 0.001) were also found in blood, which suggests that blood repertoires may mirror thyroid immune responses. A 13 V-J signature model separated ophthalmopathy from stable hyperthyroidism, with 87.88% sensitivity and about 81% specificity in cross-validation and 80%/75% in testing. In validation, the model predicted progression to ophthalmopathy with about 71% sensitivity and approximately 78% specificity, a median of 6.5 months before onset. To identify TCR V-J signatures that set the groups apart, the researchers used a discovery cohort of about a hundred patients, made up of 40 to 45 with Graves' ophthalmopathy and some 58 with stable Graves' hyperthyroidism. An independent validation cohort of fewer than 20 hyperthyroidism patients and 17 patients who later progressed to ophthalmopathy tested prospective prediction of ophthalmopathy. The approximately 98 discovery patients were randomly divided into training and test sets at a 7:3 ratio. In addition, the study compared T-cell repertoires in thyroid tissue and in blood from five to seven Graves' hyperthyroidism patients. Once sampling was done, hyperthyroidism patients were given methimazole at a starting dose of 30 mg daily, whereas ophthalmopathy patients were given high-dose intravenous methylprednisolone. A second multiplex PCR round built the libraries, followed by size selection and purification. The libraries were sequenced on an Illumina HiSeq2000 using paired-end 100 bp reads. SOAPnuke was used to process the raw data, removing reads that contained adapters or uncalled bases, had a mean Phred below 15, or lacked an exact match to the constant primer or identifier. High-quality paired reads were merged using COPE v1.2.5, and each unique nucleotide sequence was defined as a clonotype. MiTCR v1.1 was used to align clonotypes to the IMGT TRBV, TRBD and TRBJ reference segments. Analysis was restricted to V-J combinations with a frequency above 0.0001, which covered roughly 99% of repertoires. A TCS score was defined as the ratio of F50 (clonal expansion) to E x V (chaos), with BLOSUM62-based TCRdist applied between CDR3 peptides within each V-J. Welch's t-statistics and random forest reduced 450 to 600 V-J features to roughly 13, which were used in a naive Bayes classifier (R e1071). No statistical method was used to fix the sample size in advance, and group allocation was not hidden from the investigators. The paper reports TCR Vbeta CDR3 sequencing of more than 120 peripheral blood samples: approximately 41 ophthalmopathy, roughly 80 hyperthyroidism and about 17 progressor patients.

Source: peripheral blood mononuclear cells (PBMCs), taken at new diagnosis, from a patient treated with antithyroid drugs. The chain is encoded by TRBV5-6 joined to TRBJ2-4; the D gene is possibly TRBD1 or TRBD2, with 6 bases matching each. This receptor was taken from a man younger than 45 with Graves disease. Donor details come from another sample of the same person, matched by shared clones. The CDR3 reads as follows: CASSLGASDIQYF. The sequence in DNA is TGTGCCAGCAGCCTGGGGGCTAGCGACATTCAGTACTTC.